This record concerns one TCR beta chain sequence. The germline V and J ends were trimmed by 3 bases and 6 bases, with 9 bases remaining between them. The CDR3 length is 12 residues. CDR1 and CDR2 from the germline V gene are SGHDT and YYEEEE. Shortly before study entry, within 2 weeks, exposed participants had met a COVID-19 case. This sample was taken from a study of blood T cell repertoires in COVID-19. Here immunoSEQ multiplex PCR was the method, and the copy in TCRdb shows in-frame clones only, minus some. The table has 200,000 to 300,000 clones, about four fifths seen once; the top ten hold around 3.5%.

V usage is TRBV5-6 and J usage is TRBJ1-1, with a tentative D call TRBD1 (5 bases). The sequenced sample was PBMCs or T cells enriched from blood (not recorded which). The clonotype was recovered from a woman between 40 and 50 years old who had been exposed to COVID-19. The CDR3 DNA reads TGTGCCAGCAGCTGGGGGGACGCTGAAGCTTTCTTT. This translates into CASSWGDAEAFF.